This T cell receptor beta chain came from a study of blood T cell repertoires in COVID-19. Germline V lookup: CDR1 SGHRS, CDR2 YFSETQ. The CDR3 totals 15 residues. Per the authors' pipeline: Estimated nucleated cell counts came from reference gene primer amplification. Repertoires were generated with immunoSEQ multiplex PCR, while TCRdb's copy carries only in-frame clones and drops some. V, J and clone size were drawn from that table, and D and trimming were deduced from the DNA. The sample consists of roughly 250,000 clones, approximately 90% of them appearing once. In the case of this clone: Mismatch with germline at one junction end may stem from a read error. Other DNA sequences within the sample encode an identical CDR3.

This study enrolled people aged about 18 to 100 from 24 US geographic areas. This chain connects TRBV5-1 to TRBJ2-3; tentatively, D is TRBD1 (6 bases). Sample: PBMCs or T cells enriched from blood (not recorded which). The receptor was isolated from a woman under 30 who had recovered from COVID-19. This chain's CDR3 is CASSLGAGGTDTQYF. In DNA, the CDR3 is TGCGCCAGCAGCTTGGGGGCTGGGGGCACGGATACGCAGTATTTT.